This T cell receptor beta chain was captured in a study of cytomegalovirus exposure and HLA in healthy donors (dated by TCRdb to between 2016 and 2019). With regard to the full study: An earlier analysis of some 600 of the donors reported 276 Gb of sequence data and around 110 million unique TCR beta sequences obtained from about 180 million T cells. An early release that covered roughly 600 HLA-typed donors contained about 300 gigabases of sequencing data and roughly 84 million unique TCR sequences. The genetic ancestry cluster associated with self-reported Caucasian donors included 70% to 85% of the roughly 400 genotyped donors. The study aimed to test whether signatures of past pathogen exposure could be identified by cataloging public T cell receptors. Using immunosequencing, the study profiled T cell repertoires from 666 subjects and related those repertoires to cytomegalovirus serostatus. Along with the approximately 650-subject first cohort, a separate validation cohort of some 130 different subjects was used. High-throughput TCR immunosequencing, statistical association of individual TCRs with disease status, and machine learning were combined to predict cytomegalovirus infection status. To study patterns of TCR occurrence, a later analysis re-analyzed previously published TCR beta repertoires from several hundred donors and added high-resolution HLA genotyping. Rather than drawing on any new phenotypic data, the later analysis identified candidate immune exposures from TCR beta sequences and the way those sequences occurred across donors. In an earlier analysis of over 550 of the donors, high-throughput TCR beta sequencing was used to judge whether each TCR beta V gene segment behaved as functional or pseudogenic. Donor age, sex, ethnicity and CMV serostatus were collected together with the repertoire data. In a later genetic analysis, genome-wide SNP genotypes for about 65% of the roughly 670 donors were used, and that subset was treated as a discovery cohort. Every discovery cohort repertoire had been produced on one sequencing platform. HLA typing covered class I and class II loci at four-digit resolution. Typing coverage varied by locus: roughly 620-640 donors for A, B, C, DRB1 and DQB1; some 520 for DQA1; more than 600 for DPA1; 450 to 480 for DPB1. Several DR-DQ haplotypes were handled as single units for association and clustering because linkage in the cohort was strong. Across 300 to 500 genotyped donors of the cohort, an average of about 240,000 unique TCR beta nucleotide sequences per donor were sequenced, and 15% to 20% of those sequences were non-productive. Overall results and qualifications from the work: Because counts were too low, fewer than 20 rarely observed V segments, including chromosome 9 orphons, were excluded from the earlier analysis of 587 of the donors. Three of the identified cytomegalovirus-associated TCR beta chains were confirmed in vitro to be specific for cytomegalovirus antigens. A later analysis reported that several top co-occurrence clusters appeared linked to parvovirus B19, influenza, CMV and Epstein-Barr virus. Roughly uniform sequencing depth across donors was assumed in presence/absence analyses, although this assumption may not hold. The study gave a list of 150 to 200 TCR beta chains associated with cytomegalovirus. The 87-base-pair reads could not distinguish some IMGT-functional V segments, including TRBV6-2 and TRBV6-3, so those segments were excluded. The authors suggested that the approach could potentially be generalized to other disease states and immunological phenotypes. A further reported finding was that TCR beta sequences accurately predicted the HLA-A and HLA-B alleles for most subjects in the first cohort. In a later analysis, HLA-associated TCR beta chains were found to be more clonally expanded and to have lower generation probabilities than equally common non-associated chains. For the cohort, immune exposure information was limited to CMV serostatus. Most TCR sequences were seen in very few donors, while some public TCRs were found in many individuals. Broadly in line with IMGT annotations, most TCR beta V segments showed up in productive rearrangements about 87% or about 30% of the time in an earlier analysis of a few hundred of the donors. The classifier was reported to diagnose cytomegalovirus status with high specificity and sensitivity in both the original and validation cohorts. An association between a missense DCLRE1C variant and V-gene and J-gene trimming of TCR beta chains was found in a later genetic analysis and replicated in an independent cohort. Correlated functional status among segregating V segments might reflect linkage disequilibrium, but an unknown experimental factor could not be ruled out. In a later analysis, TCR association rates were found to vary across HLA loci, with the most associated TCRs seen for DRB1 alleles and the fewest for HLA-C alleles. When HLA alleles, especially DR and DQ, strongly co-occurred, attributing TCR associations to individual alleles was difficult. According to a later analysis, most CMV-associated TCR beta chains appeared to be HLA-restricted, and the HLA associations seemed to be driven largely by CMV exposure. According to a later genetic analysis, donors in an Asian-associated ancestry cluster had fewer N-insertions in productive TCRs than the approximately 700-donor mean. Because HLA typing was unavailable for some donors at each locus, only the typed subset was used in association tests. This cohort had only TCR beta chains sequenced, and the lack of alpha or paired-chain data limited which features could be detected. A later analysis associated 15,000 or so TCR beta sequences with specific HLA alleles at a false discovery rate of 0.05. A cluster of highly shared sequence variants was judged likely to represent a technical artifact of the sequencing pipeline.

The library was obtained by the immunoSEQ multiplex PCR assay. The multiplex PCR relied on a mix of 60 forward primers for TCR Vbeta segments and 13 reverse primers for TCR Jbeta segments. A multiplex PCR assay on genomic DNA amplified the CDR3 region of rearranged TCR beta genes. On the Illumina HiSeq System, the amplified TCR beta libraries were sequenced as 87-base-pair reads. In the authors' own workflow: A later analysis counted tens of millions of unique TCR beta chains across the approximately 700 repertoires, and around 9.9 million of these chains were shared by at least two donors. A nearest-neighbor algorithm error-corrected the raw reads and collapsed the reads into unique sequences, merging closely related sequences to remove PCR and sequencing errors. To assign V, D and J gene segments, CDR3 sequences were aligned to IMGT reference sequences. Each retained sequence needed at least a six-nucleotide match to both a V gene segment and a J gene segment. Rearrangements were called productive when the CDR3 lacked stop codons and stayed in frame with V and J; all others were non-productive. CDR3 was defined according to IMGT convention as the region running from the second conserved V-encoded cysteine to the conserved J-encoded phenylalanine. Sequences without an unambiguous match to a single V gene segment were excluded from the earlier analysis of about 640 of the donors. An earlier analysis of approximately 590 of the donors classified V segments as functional when productive rearrangements were above 56.7% and as segregating when the standard deviation between donors was above 5%. A statistical classification framework was built to diagnose cytomegalovirus status from the catalog of TCR beta chain sequences. In a later analysis, TCR nucleotide sequences were compared against IMGT/GENE-DB human TR gene sequences so that V and J genes could be assigned. Using the TCRdist pipeline, a later analysis assigned CDR3 sequences along with most-parsimonious VDJ recombination scenarios. In a later analysis, each TCR beta chain was defined by its CDR3 amino acid sequence together with its V-gene family, and reads without a unique V-gene family were excluded. A later analysis removed 450 to 600 highly shared, low-generation-probability nucleotide sequences to deal with suspected cross-contamination and a sequencing artifact. A later analysis calculated a clonal expansion index for each public chain from normalized within-repertoire ranks of inferred template counts. A later analysis computed generation probabilities with a VDJ recombination model fitted to out-of-frame rearrangements, and checked the results against IGoR. A later analysis scored TCR-TCR, TCR-HLA and TCR-CMV co-occurrence with hypergeometric tests, applying a repertoire-size bias correction to TCR pairs. To estimate false discovery rates, a later analysis permuted the HLA or CMV assignments 20 times. A later analysis grouped co-occurring TCRs with DBSCAN, adding TCRdist sequence similarity when clustering within HLA-allele-positive subsets. Repertoires with fewer than 30,000 or more than 120,000 public chains, plus five repertoires with anomalous nucleotide sharing, were excluded from co-occurrence clustering. In TCRdb, the immuneACCESS table is reduced to in-frame sequences with V and J assigned. These tables do not hold every clone; where another copy was compared, an unresolved V gene accounts for under half, and the others remain unexplained. Clone size and V and J calls were adopted from that table, with D and trimming inferred from the DNA. The sample's clone listing holds about 91,000 clones. The top ten hold around 3.4% of the sample.

The germline V gene supplies CDR1 MGHRA and CDR2 YSYEKL. From the cysteine up to the phenylalanine, the CDR3 has a length of 16 residues. The CDR3 DNA has 48 bases and is translated from base 1. Trimming leaves V shorter by 0 bases and J shorter by 6 bases, with the junction holding 10 bases beyond the gene matches. Points on this clone: Its antigen is currently not known.

The cohort was made up of approximately 700 healthy bone marrow donors. At the time of sampling, all cohort members were nominally healthy, though unrecorded immune exposures were likely present. The donor was CMV seronegative and was included in the group of hundreds of seronegative cohort members. A peripheral blood sample was provided by each donor, and peripheral blood mononuclear cells were used for TCR beta sequencing. Genomic DNA extraction from the blood cell samples was performed with the Qiagen DNeasy Blood Extraction Kit. This sequence uses TRBV4-1 and TRBJ2-7; 8 bases in the middle match TRBD2. The sequence was collected from a woman in her twenties or thirties in good health and CMV-seronegative. Sequencing was carried out using PBMCs. The CDR3 reads as follows: CASSQDWASGLLEQYF. The bases are TGCGCCAGCAGCCAAGATTGGGCTAGCGGGTTGCTCGAGCAGTACTTC.